These 28 T cell receptor beta chains originate from one sample sequenced in a study of regulatory T cells in long-lasting Graves disease. As for time point: persistent/refractory GD, antithyroid drugs over 5 years with positive TRAb. With RNA extracted from PBMCs as input, the TCR library was made. TCR beta libraries were built with iRepertoire HTBI primers and Arm-PCR of CDR3 regions. TCRdb ran MiXCR on the multiplex PCR reads and lists one entry per CDR3 protein. The data show 450,000 or so distinct CDR3 sequences, roughly 20% seen once. The specimen comprised peripheral blood mononuclear cells (PBMCs), sampled when the disease was refractory, from a patient treated with antithyroid drugs. The receptor set was obtained from a female donor with Graves disease.

This clonotype came up many times. The chain's CDR3 is CASGATGFGTEAFF. As DNA, the CDR3 is TGTGCCAGCGGGGCGACAGGGTTTGGCACTGAAGCTTTCTTT. The chain recombines TRBV28 with TRBJ1-1; the match to TRBD1 covers 7 bases. Germline lookup yields CDR1 MDHEN and CDR2 SYDVKM. Trimming removed 8 bases from V and 4 bases from J; junction bases left unmatched: 10. The CDR3 is 14 amino acids.

Ten or more counts support this clonotype. The chain carries TRBV12-3 or TRBV12-4 and TRBJ1-1, with D unclear. V was cut by 3 bases and J by 6 bases, with 14 bases left in between. The CDR3 is 14 residues long. The CDR3 DNA reads as TGTGCCAGCAGTTTCATTTGGGGTGGGGCTGAAGCTTTCTTT. Translation: CASSFIWGGAEAFF.

This chain links TRBV4-2 with TRBJ2-2, with unresolved D. V shed 0 bases and J shed 10 bases, with 12 bases lying between them. CDR1 is LGHNA and CDR2 is YNFKEQ in the germline V gene. The CDR3 consists of 14 residues. CDR3 nucleotide sequence: TGTGCCAGCAGCCAAGATAAGGGCTGGGCGGAGCTGTTTTTT. Translating it yields CASSQDKGWAELFF.

As regards this clonotype: One junction end does not reproduce the germline sequence, and a read error may be involved. This sequence joins TRBV20-1 and TRBJ1-2; 7 nucleotides align to TRBD1. The CDR3 loop spans 11 amino acids. From germline, CDR1 is DFQATT and CDR2 SNEGSKA (reference sequence). The CDR3 spells CSARGTADITF. For the CDR3, the DNA is TGCAGTGCCAGAGGGACAGCGGATATCACCTTC.

V is TRBV5-4 and J is TRBJ1-3; no firm D call. This CDR3 has 17 amino acids. V shed 3 bases and J shed 0 bases, with 16 bases lying between them. CDR1 is SGHNT and CDR2 is YYREEE in the germline V gene (reference sequence). Here the CDR3 reads CASSSASKGFSGNTIYF. The CDR3 nucleotides are TGTGCCAGCAGCTCGGCCTCGAAAGGGTTCTCTGGAAACACCATATATTTT.

This clonotype occurred many times. The chain has TRBV7-6 and TRBJ2-7; D gene ambiguous. CDR3 length: 16 amino acids. The V gene's germline CDR1 is SGHVS and CDR2 FNYEAQ. The ends were cut back, 1 base at V and 0 bases at J, with 13 bases in the middle. The CDR3 here is CASSLEVPGASYEQYF. CDR3 DNA: TGTGCCAGCAGCTTAGAGGTACCCGGCGCCTCCTACGAGCAGTACTTC.

This clonotype showed up many times. V gene TRBV6-1 combines with J gene TRBJ2-5; 8 nucleotides line up with TRBD2. Germline assignment: CDR1 MNHNS and CDR2 SASEGT. This CDR3 is 16 amino acids long. Trimming cost V 6 bases and J 0 bases; bases outside gene matches: 9. This CDR3 is CASSPGTSGYQETQYF. The CDR3 DNA reads as TGTGCCAGCAGCCCCGGCACTAGCGGCTACCAAGAGACCCAGTACTTC.

This clonotype was seen a handful of times. The chain uses TRBV2 and TRBJ2-1; 11 bases line up with TRBD2. Germline CDR1 and CDR2: SNHLY and FYNNEI. The CDR3 totals 14 residues. The junction had 7 bases not matched to a gene; V was cut back by 8 bases and J by 7 bases. The DNA of the CDR3 is TGTGCCAGCGCCGGACTAGCGGGTACGAATGAGCAGTTCTTC. It specifies CASAGLAGTNEQFF.

This clonotype was detected ten times or more. This chain connects TRBV7-9 to TRBJ2-7; 7 positions match TRBD1. Germline V gives CDR1 SEHNR, CDR2 FQNEAQ (reference sequence). V gave up 5 bases and J gave up 3 bases; unmatched junction bases: 10. This CDR3 region has 15 residues. CDR3 sequence (DNA): TGTGCCAGCAGCCCCCCCGACAGGGCGATCTACGAGCAGTACTTC. Translating gives CASSPPDRAIYEQYF.

Ten or more counts support this clonotype. The gene calls are TRBV7-8 and TRBJ1-4; 7 positions agree with TRBD1. The CDR3 sequence is 15 residues long. The V gene's germline CDR1 is SGHVS and CDR2 FQNEAQ. With 3 bases clipped from V and 7 bases from J, the junction kept 8 bases outside the gene matches. The CDR3 protein is CASSLTTGIGEKLFF. CDR3 nucleotide sequence: TGTGCCAGCAGCTTGACGACAGGGATCGGTGAAAAACTGTTTTTT.

This clonotype was counted many times. The chain couples TRBV10-3 to TRBJ1-2; D gene unclear. The CDR3 is 12 amino acids. The V gene's germline CDR1 is ENHRY and CDR2 SYGVKD. V lost 6 bases and J 4 bases, leaving 9 bases between the germline ends. CDR3 sequence: CAIRGEPYGYTF. In DNA, the CDR3 is TGTGCCATCAGGGGAGAACCCTATGGCTACACCTTC.

This clonotype has ten or more counts. The rearrangement links TRBV11-2 to TRBJ2-7, with 15 bases matching TRBD2. V shed 5 bases, J shed 4 bases, and the junction held 6 bases outside the gene matches. CDR1 is SGHAT and CDR2 is FQNNGV in the germline V gene. The CDR3 contains 16 residues. This CDR3 is CASSTGLAGGSYEQYF. Here the CDR3 DNA reads TGTGCCAGCAGCACGGGACTAGCGGGAGGATCGTACGAGCAGTACTTC.

This clonotype was picked up many times. This chain connects TRBV28 to TRBJ1-2; unclear D gene. The ends were cut back, 2 bases at V and 7 bases at J, with 11 bases in the middle. This CDR3 contains 13 residues. Germline loops: CDR1 MDHEN, CDR2 SYDVKM. CDR3 nucleotide sequence: TGTGCCAGCAGTTTAGGATGGGTTCGTGGCTACACCTTC. Its translation: CASSLGWVRGYTF.

This clonotype was counted between two and nine times. The chain employs TRBV27 and TRBJ2-7, with 8 nucleotides matching TRBD2. The length of the CDR3 is 15 residues. The germline gives CDR1 MNHEY, CDR2 SMNVEV (reference sequence). Trimming at V came to 2 bases and at J to 4 bases, leaving 7 bases not matched to a gene. CDR3 region: CASSLQGLALYEQYF. The CDR3 nucleotides read TGTGCCAGCAGTTTACAAGGACTAGCTTTATACGAGCAGTACTTC.

This chain joins TRBV29-1 and TRBJ2-7; 11 nucleotides align to TRBD1. The CDR3 extends over 14 amino acids. The V and J ends lost 3 bases and 3 bases, in that order; junction bases with no gene match: 4. Germline V gives CDR1 SQVTM, CDR2 ANQGSEA. The chain's CDR3 is CSVDTGQGDYEQYF. The DNA for the CDR3 is TGCAGCGTTGATACGGGACAGGGGGACTACGAGCAGTACTTC.

Many counts were recorded for this clonotype. The gene calls are TRBV2 and TRBJ2-5; D is uncertain. Germline loops: CDR1 SNHLY, CDR2 FYNNEI. Trimming cost V 7 bases and J 7 bases, with 19 bases left between them. CDR3 length: 14 amino acids. The CDR3 loop is CASTAVGRSRTQYF. As DNA, the CDR3 is TGTGCCAGCACCGCAGTGGGCAGGAGCAGGACCCAGTACTTC.

The chain couples TRBV9 to TRBJ2-7, with D unresolved. CDR3 size: 14 residues. The V gene lost 0 bases and the J gene lost 0 bases, with 7 bases spanning the gap. CDR1 is SGDLS and CDR2 is YYNGEE in the germline V gene. The CDR3 region is CASSVAVNSYEQYF. The CDR3 DNA is TGTGCCAGCAGCGTAGCGGTCAACTCCTACGAGCAGTACTTC.

This clonotype was recorded at least ten times. V gene TRBV28 combines with J gene TRBJ2-4; D ambiguous. CDR3 size: 15 residues. V gave up 6 bases and J gave up 3 bases, with 15 bases separating them. Germline V gene data show CDR1 as MDHEN and CDR2 as SYDVKM. The CDR3 sequence: CASSPPKGGKNIQYF. In DNA, the CDR3 is TGTGCCAGCAGCCCACCTAAGGGTGGCAAAAACATTCAGTACTTC.

This clonotype was seen repeatedly, ten times or more. This chain connects TRBV28 to TRBJ2-7; tentatively, D is TRBD1 (5 bases). Trimming removed 3 bases from V and 0 bases from J, with 12 bases in between. CDR1 and CDR2 from the germline V gene are MDHEN and SYDVKM. The CDR3 is 15 amino acids. CDR3 sequence reads: CASSLQRQSSYEQYF. The CDR3 DNA reads as TGTGCCAGCAGTTTGCAGCGACAGAGCTCCTACGAGCAGTACTTC.

The CDR3 bases are TGTGCCAGCAGTTACCCTCGAAATGCTCCGGTGGGTAACACTGAAGCTTTCTTT. It translates to CASSYPRNAPVGNTEAFF. The chain employs TRBV6-5 and TRBJ1-1, with D unresolved. The V end was cut by 2 bases, the J end by 2 bases, with 21 bases between. The CDR3 has 18 residues. CDR1 and CDR2 (germline): MNHEY, SVGAGI.

This clonotype occurred a few times. This rearrangement joins TRBV27 to TRBJ2-7; no definite D call. Germline V gives CDR1 MNHEY, CDR2 SMNVEV (reference sequence). Trimming cost V 6 bases and J 4 bases, with 13 bases left between them. The CDR3 is 13 residues long. CDR3 nucleotide sequence: TGTGCCAGCAGCAGGTTTGGTGCATACGAGCAGTACTTC. It is translated as CASSRFGAYEQYF.

This clonotype was picked up many times. This chain links TRBV2 with TRBJ2-4; D call uncertain. Germline V gene data show CDR1 as SNHLY and CDR2 as FYNNEI. The CDR3 length is 13 residues. V lost 7 bases, J lost 1 base, and 8 bases lay in between. The CDR3 sequence: CASTPIAKNIQYF. The CDR3 region has the DNA TGTGCCAGCACTCCTATCGCCAAAAACATTCAGTACTTC.

This clonotype was found many times. This chain joins TRBV6-1 and TRBJ1-6, with 10 bases lining up with TRBD1. The germline CDR1 and CDR2 sequences are MNHNS and SASEGT. This CDR3 has 15 residues. The V segment lost 5 bases and the J segment 6 bases; nucleotides outside the gene matches: 4. The CDR3 nucleotides are TGTGCCAGCAGTCCTGGGACAGGGGTTAATTCACCCCTCCACTTT. Protein sequence: CASSPGTGVNSPLHF.

Ten or more counts support this clonotype. This chain connects TRBV28 to TRBJ2-7; 8 nucleotides line up with TRBD1. Germline-derived CDR1 and CDR2 are MDHEN and SYDVKM. V dropped 7 bases and J dropped 6; count of bases not matched to a gene: 14. This CDR3 region has 15 residues. CDR3 coding DNA: TGTGCCAGCATAATAGGACAGGGAAGAATGGGCGAGCAGTACTTC. Translation gives CASIIGQGRMGEQYF. Based on the CDR3 plus reference TRBV28 and TRBJ2-7, the full variable domain is DVKVTQSSRYLVKRTGEKVFLECVQDMDHENMFWYRQDPGLGLRLIYFSYDVKMKEKGDIPEGYSVSREKKERFSLILESASTNQTSMYLCASIIGQGRMGEQYFGPGTRLTVT.

This clonotype was counted at least ten times. This chain links TRBV7-2 with TRBJ2-7; 14 bases are a match to TRBD2. V lost 3 bases and J lost 2; bases outside the gene matches: 9. This CDR3 region has 18 residues. Germline CDR1 SGHTA, CDR2 FQGNSA. In DNA, the CDR3 is TGTGCCAGCAGCTTGGTGGGACTAGCGGGAGTAGCCCCCTACGAGCAGTACTTC. Its translation: CASSLVGLAGVAPYEQYF. Variable domain in full (rest from reference TRBV7-2 and TRBJ2-7): GAGVSQSPSNKVTEKGKDVELRCDPISGHTALYWYRQSLGQGLEFLIYFQGNSAPDKSGLPSDRFSAERTGGSVSTLTIQRTQQEDSAVYLCASSLVGLAGVAPYEQYFGPGTRLTVT.

The CDR3 DNA follows: TGCGCCAGCAGCCGGTTACTAGCGGGAGTAGACATTCAGTACTTC. Amino acids: CASSRLLAGVDIQYF. The chain recombines TRBV4-1 with TRBJ2-4; the match to TRBD2 covers 11 bases. The CDR3 runs 15 residues. V was clipped by 4 bases and J by 8 bases; unmatched bases: 7. In germline, CDR1 is MGHRA, CDR2 YSYEKL.

Remarks on this clonotype: A much larger clone sits a single nucleotide away, making a read error possible. The V gene is TRBV2, the J gene TRBJ2-2; 8 bases are shared with TRBD1. Germline CDR1 SNHLY, CDR2 FYNNEI. CDR3 length: 15 residues. With V trimmed by 7 bases and J by 4 bases, 8 bases remained unmatched. The CDR3 protein is CASKTQGALTGELFF. The CDR3, as DNA: TGTGCCAGCAAGACCCAGGGGGCGCTCACCGGGGAGCTGTTTTTT.

The sample holds many counts of this clonotype. The J gene is TRBJ2-5, the V gene TRBV28; D assignment may be TRBD1 or TRBD2 (6 bases each). The germline V and J ends were trimmed by 1 base and 5 bases, with 11 bases remaining between them. The CDR3 covers 14 residues. The germline gives CDR1 MDHEN, CDR2 SYDVKM. CDR3 in DNA: TGTGCCAGCAGTTTATTCGGGGGCTGGGAGACCCAGTACTTC. It encodes CASSLFGGWETQYF.